The 31 T cell receptor beta chains below all came from one sample that was sequenced in a study of shared clonotypes between healthy human individuals. Profiling relied on immunoSEQ multiplex PCR, and the TCRdb table lists in-frame clones only, not all of them. The table has more than 2 million clones, about 95% seen once; the top ten hold 0.85% to 1.2%. CD45RO negativity and positive selection for CCR7 defined naive CD8 cells, a population that excluded terminally differentiated effector memory CD45RA+ cells. Sequencing input: naive CD8+ T cells sorted from blood. The receptor set was obtained from a man younger than 35 in good health.

This chain links TRBV5-6 with TRBJ2-7; D ambiguous. The CDR3 is 12 amino acids. Trimming took off 4 bases at V and 5 bases at J, with 10 bases between the two ends. Germline V CDR1 and CDR2: SGHDT, YYEEEE. CDR3 in amino acids: CASSLLDDEQYF. CDR3 DNA: TGTGCCAGCAGCCTTCTGGACGACGAGCAGTACTTC.

This chain links TRBV27 with TRBJ1-2; 7 bases are a match to TRBD1. CDR1 MNHEY and CDR2 SMNVEV come from the germline V gene (reference sequence). This CDR3 comprises 14 residues. The V gene end was trimmed by 2 bases and the J gene end by 2 bases; junction bases not matched to a gene: 2. CDR3 residues: CASSLQGGNYGYTF. The CDR3 DNA is TGTGCCAGCAGTTTACAGGGGGGGAACTATGGCTACACCTTC.

This clone was detected only a few times. V gene TRBV19 combines with J gene TRBJ2-6, with no clear D. This CDR3 has 17 amino acids. The germline V gene has CDR1 LNHDA and CDR2 SQIVND (reference sequence). V lost 3 bases and J 8 bases, leaving 20 bases between the germline ends. As DNA, the CDR3 is TGTGCCAGTAGTATCATGGTAGCCGCTGAAGGGACCAACGTCCTGACTTTC. Protein product: CASSIMVAAEGTNVLTF.

The V gene is TRBV6-5, the J gene TRBJ2-7; D is uncertain. Germline V gives CDR1 MNHEY, CDR2 SVGAGI. The length of the CDR3 is 14 residues. With 5 bases removed from V and 3 bases from J, the gap between germline ends came to 14 bases. As DNA, the CDR3 is TGTGCCAGCAGTACCCTTGTCCGGTTCTACGAGCAGTACTTC. Translating gives CASSTLVRFYEQYF.

J is TRBJ2-3 and V is TRBV5-1; a possible D gene is TRBD1 (6 bases). The CDR3 consists of 16 residues. The germline CDR1 and CDR2 sequences are SGHRS and YFSETQ. Trimming took 1 base from V and 0 from J, leaving 12 bases between them. CDR3 region: CASSLPPGHSTDTQYF. CDR3 in DNA: TGCGCCAGCAGCTTGCCTCCGGGACACAGCACAGATACGCAGTATTTT.

The DNA of the CDR3 is TGTGCCAGCAGCTTTAGGGGGACAGGGTCGTACAATGAGCAGTTCTTC. Residues: CASSFRGTGSYNEQFF. The chain combines TRBV5-6 with TRBJ2-1, with 9 bases identical to TRBD1. The V segment lost 2 bases and the J segment 4 bases; nucleotides outside the gene matches: 7. This CDR3 spans 16 amino acids. Germline V lookup: CDR1 SGHDT, CDR2 YYEEEE.

The V and J genes are TRBV19 and TRBJ2-7, with D perhaps TRBD1 (8 bases). Trimming cost V 4 bases and J 2 bases, with 15 bases left between them. CDR1 and CDR2 from the germline V gene are LNHDA and SQIVND (reference sequence). The CDR3 totals 15 residues. The CDR3, as DNA: TGTGCCAGTAGTAGCAGACAGGGGAGGGCCTACGAGCAGTACTTC. This translates into CASSSRQGRAYEQYF. The full variable domain, with the rest looked up from reference TRBV19 and TRBJ2-7, is DGGITQSPKYLFRKEGQNVTLSCEQNLNHDAMYWYRQDPGQGLRLIYYSQIVNDFQKGDIAEGYSVSREKKESFPLTVTSAQKNPTAFYLCASSSRQGRAYEQYFGPGTRLTVT.

Concerning this clone itself: This same CDR3 is encoded by further DNA sequences in the sample. The V call is TRBV27, the J call TRBJ1-1, with no clear D. This CDR3 is built from 13 residues. From germline, CDR1 is MNHEY and CDR2 SMNVEV (reference sequence). V was trimmed by 3 bases and J by 2 bases, leaving 7 bases between them. The CDR3 sequence is CASSFGLNTEAFF. DNA for the CDR3: TGTGCCAGCAGTTTTGGTTTAAACACTGAAGCTTTCTTT.

A single count supports this clone. The V and J genes are TRBV5-1 and TRBJ2-2; 11 bases map to TRBD2. There are 17 residues in the CDR3. The V segment lost 3 bases and the J segment 1 base; nucleotides outside the gene matches: 5. CDR1 and CDR2 from the germline V gene are SGHRS and YFSETQ. The CDR3 DNA follows: TGCGCCAGCAGCTGGCTTGGGACTAGCGGGAACACCGGGGAGCTGTTTTTT. Translated: CASSWLGTSGNTGELFF.

The chain couples TRBV5-6 to TRBJ2-3, with 13 bases lining up with TRBD2. Trimming took 3 bases from V and 4 from J; bases not matched to a gene: 5. This CDR3 has 16 residues. Per germline, CDR1 SGHDT and CDR2 YYEEEE. CDR3 residues: CASSWWTSGSADTQYF. The CDR3 DNA sequence: TGTGCCAGCAGCTGGTGGACTAGCGGGAGCGCAGATACGCAGTATTTT.

This clone occurred once. V usage is TRBV10-3 and J usage is TRBJ2-7, with a possible D match to TRBD2 (5 bases). This CDR3 is built from 15 residues. Germline V gives CDR1 ENHRY, CDR2 SYGVKD. V gave up 7 bases and J gave up 3 bases, with 19 bases separating them. CDR3 amino acids: CAITGEGRPLYEQYF. The CDR3 nucleotides are TGTGCCATCACGGGCGAGGGCCGTCCCCTCTACGAGCAGTACTTC.

This clone came up once. This chain joins TRBV6-6 and TRBJ2-3; tentative D call: TRBD2 (5 bases). V was shortened by 5 bases and J by 1 base, with 7 bases between the two germline ends. Germline V gives CDR1 MNHNY, CDR2 SVGAGI (reference sequence). CDR3 size: 13 residues. CDR3 coding DNA: TGTGCCAGCAGTACGGAGGGCACAGATACGCAGTATTTT. Translation: CASSTEGTDTQYF.

The rearrangement links TRBV4-1 to TRBJ1-3; D gene uncertain. The CDR3 is made up of 15 amino acids. The ends were cut back, 0 bases at V and 2 bases at J, with 8 bases in the middle. Germline V lookup: CDR1 MGHRA, CDR2 YSYEKL. CDR3 coding DNA: TGCGCCAGCAGCCAAGAAAGTACAGCTGGAAACACCATATATTTT. Translated: CASSQESTAGNTIYF.

The CDR3 protein is CSVYETKNIQYF. The CDR3 coding sequence is TGCAGCGTTTACGAAACCAAAAACATTCAGTACTTC. The chain couples TRBV29-1 to TRBJ2-4, with unresolved D. V lost 5 bases to trimming and J lost 2 bases, with 7 bases between them. This CDR3 spans 12 amino acids. Germline V CDR1 and CDR2: SQVTM, ANQGSEA.

This chain connects TRBV2 to TRBJ1-1; weak D call: TRBD1 (5 bases). V was pared by 5 bases and J by 4 bases, with 20 bases between. Per the germline V gene, CDR1 is SNHLY and CDR2 is FYNNEI. The CDR3 is 16 residues long. CDR3: CASSILPREGSTEAFF. DNA for the CDR3: TGTGCCAGCAGTATACTCCCCAGGGAGGGGAGCACTGAAGCTTTCTTT.

The rearrangement links TRBV9 to TRBJ2-1; D call uncertain. V was shortened by 0 bases and J by 6 bases, with 10 bases between the two germline ends. CDR1 is SGDLS and CDR2 is YYNGEE in the germline V gene. The CDR3 extends over 14 amino acids. The CDR3 spells CASSVVTGANEQFF. In DNA, the CDR3 is TGTGCCAGCAGCGTAGTTACTGGAGCCAATGAGCAGTTCTTC.

The chain employs TRBV30 and TRBJ1-2; 7 nucleotides agree with TRBD1. V trimming: 1 base; J trimming: 4 bases; junction bases outside the gene matches: 9. The CDR3 sequence is 15 residues long. Germline V gives CDR1 GTSNPN, CDR2 SVGIG (reference sequence). DNA of the CDR3: TGTGCCTGGAGTGAGGAGGGGGCAGTGGGCTATGGCTACACCTTC. Amino acid sequence: CAWSEEGAVGYGYTF.

The chain has TRBV9 and TRBJ1-2; D ambiguous. The CDR3 is 14 amino acids. V lost 0 bases and J lost 4, with 10 bases in between. CDR1 and CDR2 (germline): SGDLS, YYNGEE. In DNA form, the CDR3 reads TGTGCCAGCAGCGTAGTGACCAAGTCCTATGGCTACACCTTC. Encoded protein: CASSVVTKSYGYTF. Based on the CDR3 plus reference TRBV9 and TRBJ1-2, the full variable domain is DSGVTQTPKHLITATGQRVTLRCSPRSGDLSVYWYQQSLDQGLQFLIQYYNGEERAKGNILERFSAQQFPDLHSELNLSSLELGDSALYFCASSVVTKSYGYTFGSGTRLTVV.

As DNA, the CDR3 is TGTGCCAGCAGCTTTGAAACAGGACCGTCCACAGATACGCAGTATTTT. Residues: CASSFETGPSTDTQYF. This chain connects TRBV13 to TRBJ2-3; D may be TRBD1 (5 bases). Germline V gene data show CDR1 as PRHDT and CDR2 as FYEKMQ (reference sequence). Trimming left V 3 bases short and J 2 bases short, with 15 bases between. The CDR3 covers 16 residues. The complete variable domain, with remaining parts taken from reference TRBV13 and TRBJ2-3, reads AAGVIQSPRHLIKEKRETATLKCYPIPRHDTVYWYQQGPGQDPQFLISFYEKMQSDKGSIPDRFSAQQFSDYHSELNMSSLELGDSALYFCASSFETGPSTDTQYFGPGTRLTVL.

This clone was counted once. Other DNA sequences within the sample encode an identical CDR3. The gene calls are TRBV5-4 and TRBJ2-7; TRBD1 matches at 7 bases. With V trimmed by 2 bases and J by 3 bases, 2 bases remained unmatched. The CDR3 is made up of 13 amino acids. CDR1 is SGHNT, CDR2 YYREEE, per germline (reference sequence). CDR3 bases: TGTGCCAGCAGCTTAGGACAGGACTACGAGCAGTACTTC. Its translation is CASSLGQDYEQYF.

The chain links TRBV2 to TRBJ2-7; perhaps TRBD2 as D (6 bases). The CDR3 runs 14 residues. Germline CDR1 SNHLY, CDR2 FYNNEI. V dropped 7 bases and J dropped 7 bases, with 20 bases sitting between them. The DNA for the CDR3 is TGTGCCAGCAATAGCGGACTGAGCCCTGGGGAGCAGTACTTC. Its translation: CASNSGLSPGEQYF.

V gene TRBV9 combines with J gene TRBJ1-2, with 7 bases lining up with TRBD1. The CDR3 runs 14 residues. V was clipped by 3 bases and J by 6 bases; unmatched bases: 8. The germline V gene encodes CDR1 SGDLS and CDR2 YYNGEE. CDR3 protein: CASSATQGSDGYTF. For the CDR3, the DNA is TGTGCCAGCAGCGCCACACAGGGGAGCGATGGCTACACCTTC.

As to this clone: This CDR3 is also generated by other DNA sequences in the sample. The chain uses TRBV7-3 and TRBJ2-2; D unclear. Between the trimmed V and J ends, which lost 5 bases and 5 bases, there was a span of 9 bases. The CDR3 is made up of 13 amino acids. CDR1 and CDR2 from the germline V gene are SGHTA and FQGTGA. CDR3 coding DNA: TGTGCCAGCAGCCTGGGCGGAACCGGGGAGCTGTTTTTT. This codes for CASSLGGTGELFF. The full variable domain, completed using reference TRBV7-3 and TRBJ2-2, is GAGVSQTPSNKVTEKGKYVELRCDPISGHTALYWYRQSLGQGPEFLIYFQGTGAADDSGLPNDRFFAVRPEGSVSTLKIQRTERGDSAVYLCASSLGGTGELFFGEGSRLTVL.

The V and J genes are TRBV7-6 and TRBJ1-1, with D possibly matching TRBD1 (5 bases). The V and J ends lost 2 bases and 9 bases respectively, with 13 bases between them. The CDR3 sequence is 13 residues long. Germline values: CDR1 SGHVS, CDR2 FNYEAQ. The DNA of the CDR3 is TGTGCCAGCAGCTTAAGCTCCGGGGGGAAAGCTTTCTTT. Its protein product is CASSLSSGGKAFF.

This chain uses TRBV5-1 with TRBJ1-1; 7 bases fit TRBD1. The V gene end was trimmed by 3 bases and the J gene end by 4 bases; junction bases not matched to a gene: 12. Germline values: CDR1 SGHRS, CDR2 YFSETQ. CDR3 length: 16 residues. For the CDR3, the DNA is TGCGCCAGCAGCTCTCCAACAGGGGAGTTGAGCACTGAAGCTTTCTTT. Its protein is CASSSPTGELSTEAFF.

CDR3 nucleotide sequence: TGCGCCAGCTCCCCGGGACAGGTCTACGAGCAGTACTTC. Its translation: CASSPGQVYEQYF. The chain links TRBV5-1 to TRBJ2-7; 8 bases fit TRBD1. This CDR3 is built from 13 residues. Germline V gives CDR1 SGHRS, CDR2 YFSETQ. V gave up 7 bases and J gave up 3 bases; unmatched junction bases: 6.

Turning to this clone: Other DNA sequences in this specimen translate into the identical CDR3. This rearrangement joins TRBV4-1 to TRBJ2-7; a weak D match, TRBD1 (7 bases). Trimming removed 0 bases from V and 1 base from J, with 10 bases in between. The CDR3 is 15 residues long. Per germline, CDR1 MGHRA and CDR2 YSYEKL. The CDR3 is CASSQDAGGSYEQYF. CDR3 coding DNA: TGCGCCAGCAGCCAAGACGCAGGGGGGTCCTACGAGCAGTACTTC.

This clone was observed once. The chain links TRBV27 to TRBJ2-3; D unclear. Germline lookup yields CDR1 MNHEY and CDR2 SMNVEV (reference sequence). The CDR3 sequence is 13 residues long. Trimming removed 6 bases at V and 4 bases at J, with 11 bases between. CDR3 bases: TGTGCCAGCAGCCAAAGGGTGGCAGATACGCAGTATTTT. Translation gives CASSQRVADTQYF.

The rearrangement uses TRBV9 and TRBJ2-5; 11 bases line up with TRBD2. The CDR3 sequence is 15 residues long. CDR1 and CDR2 from the germline V gene are SGDLS and YYNGEE. J lost 5 bases, V lost 4 bases, and 7 bases had no gene match. CDR3 region: CASSLGLAGDETQYF. Here the CDR3 DNA reads TGTGCCAGCAGCTTAGGACTAGCGGGTGATGAGACCCAGTACTTC.

The chain joins TRBV14 to TRBJ1-1; maybe TRBD1 (5 bases). The V and J ends lost 4 bases and 0 bases respectively, with 18 bases between them. The CDR3 covers 17 residues. In germline, CDR1 is SGHDN, CDR2 FVKESK. The CDR3 is CASSRSVAGRMNTEAFF. The CDR3 bases are TGTGCCAGCAGCCGATCAGTTGCGGGGCGGATGAACACTGAAGCTTTCTTT.

This chain links TRBV6-5 with TRBJ2-1, with 7 bases fitting TRBD2. The V gene end was trimmed by 0 bases and the J gene end by 0 bases; junction bases not matched to a gene: 2. There are 16 residues in the CDR3. Germline loops: CDR1 MNHEY, CDR2 SVGAGI. Here the CDR3 reads CASSYSRGTSYNEQFF. CDR3 DNA: TGTGCCAGCAGTTACTCGCGGGGGACCTCCTACAATGAGCAGTTCTTC.